The 17 T cell receptor beta chains listed next were all sequenced from one sample in a study of CD8+ T cells in alopecia areata. RNA was extracted and reverse transcribed into cDNA as the sequencing template. Clones were sequenced by immunoSEQ multiplex PCR, and TCRdb holds only the in-frame ones, with some missing. The sample presents roughly 1,300 clones, none singletons. The sequenced sample was lesional skin. These receptors came from a C3H/HeJ mouse with alopecia areata. The MHC haplotype of this mouse line is H2-k.

This clone was seen many times. Germline and genes: mouse. The CDR3 extends 4 residues past the end of the read, so its final part is completed from the germline J gene. The chain joins TRBV13-3 to TRBJ2-3; 11 bases fit TRBD2. This CDR3 contains 16 residues. The J segment lost 0 bases and the V segment lost 4 bases, leaving 4 bases of the junction unmatched. Germline V lookup: CDR1 NNHDY, CDR2 SYVADS. The part of the CDR3 DNA that was read is TGTGCCAGCAGTCATGACTGGGGGGGTAGTGCAGAA. As protein: CASSHDWGGSAE. The entire CDR3 sequence reads CASSHDWGGSAETLYF.

This clone was recorded many times. Gene names and germline refer to mouse. Read sequence stops 4 residues before the CDR3 end, and the germline J gene provides the missing end. The chain couples TRBV5 to TRBJ1-1, with unresolved D. The CDR3 extends over 15 amino acids. The V end lost 0 bases, the J end lost 0 bases, and 8 bases lay between the germline ends. CDR1 and CDR2 (germline): LGHNA, YNLKQL (reference sequence). The DNA read from the CDR3 is TGTGCCAGCAGCCAAGATATTGGACAGAACACA. Translating gives CASSQDIGQNT. The whole CDR3 protein is CASSQDIGQNTEVFF.

This clone was observed a handful of times. Mouse gene names apply. The read finishes 4 residues shy of the CDR3 end, and the germline J gene is used to complete it. The chain recombines TRBV5 with TRBJ2-2; 7 bases fit TRBD2. From germline, CDR1 is LGHNA and CDR2 YNLKQL (reference sequence). The CDR3 runs 16 residues. CDR3 DNA (partial): TGTGAAAGCAGCCAACGACTGGGAGAAAACACCGGG. Its protein is CESSQRLGENTG. The complete CDR3 protein is CESSQRLGENTGQLYF.

Many counts were recorded for this clone. Gene and germline names: mouse. The CDR3 extends 4 residues past the end of the read, so its final part is completed from the germline J gene. V and J are TRBV29 and TRBJ2-3; D is unresolved. This CDR3 has 11 amino acids. Germline CDR1 is MSHET and CDR2 is SYDVDS. V dropped 7 bases and J dropped 0 bases, with 2 bases sitting between them. The sequenced CDR3 bases are TGTGCTAGCACTAGTGCAGAA. This sequence encodes CASTSAE. The entire CDR3 reads CASTSAETLYF.

This clone was counted many times. Mouse gene names apply. Sequencing ends 4 residues short of the CDR3 end; the germline J gene provides the rest. V gene TRBV16 combines with J gene TRBJ2-1; 10 positions match TRBD2. Germline assignment: CDR1 SGHSA and CDR2 FRNQAP. This CDR3 has 16 amino acids. Trimming took 0 bases from V and 1 from J; bases not matched to a gene: 0. The chain's CDR3 is CASSLETGGNYAEQFF. Partial CDR3 DNA: TGTGCAAGCAGCTTAGAGACTGGGGGGAACTATGCT.

This clone was found many times. Gene labels here are mouse ones. The read ends 4 residues before the CDR3 terminus; that terminus is restored from the germline J gene. The gene calls are TRBV24 and TRBJ2-7, with 9 bases aligning to TRBD2. V gave up 3 bases and J gave up 3 bases; unmatched junction bases: 3. The V gene's germline CDR1 is KGHTA and CDR2 FRNEEI. The CDR3 has 14 residues. This chain's CDR3 is CASSLPGLGYEQYF. The sequenced CDR3 bases are TGTGCCAGCAGTCTTCCGGGACTGGGCTAT.

This clone has a count of ten or more. Any gene name here is a mouse gene name. Incomplete CDR3 DNA: TGTGCCAGCAGACATGCAAACACA. It encodes CASRHANT. The entire CDR3 sequence reads CASRHANTEVFF. This chain links TRBV13-1 with TRBJ1-1; no definite D call. The CDR3 goes on 4 residues after the read ends, and that part is filled in from the germline J gene. Germline CDR1 NSHNY, CDR2 SYGAGN. V lost 5 bases, J lost 0 bases, and 5 bases lay in between. This CDR3 region has 12 residues.

This clone has just a few counts. A far larger clone is only one base removed, so a read error is likely. Gene names follow the mouse nomenclature. The read terminates 4 residues before the CDR3 end, so the remaining end is supplied by the germline J gene. This CDR3 is also generated by other DNA sequences in the sample. The chain combines TRBV19 with TRBJ1-1; 7 nucleotides line up with TRBD1. Germline V gene sequence: CDR1 FNHDT, CDR2 SITEND (reference sequence). This CDR3 comprises 15 residues. The CDR3 is CASTSLSRDREEVFF. CDR3 DNA (partial): TGTGCCAGCACCTCCCTGTCCCGCGACAGGGAA.

In regard to this clone: The protein recorded in TCRdb does not match the translated DNA at residue 11; the protein presented here comes from translating the DNA. Gene names are mouse gene names. CDR3 in amino acids: CASSDPDRGSPLYF. The DNA read from the CDR3 is TGTGCCAGCAGTGACCCTGACAGGGGGTCGCCC. V gene TRBV13-1 combines with J gene TRBJ1-6, with 9 bases matching TRBD1. The DNA ends 3 residues before the CDR3 does, and the rest of the CDR3 is filled in from the germline J gene. TRBJ1-6 carries the ORF label, with uncertain function. The V segment lost 2 bases and the J segment 10 bases; nucleotides outside the gene matches: 4. The CDR3 length is 14 residues. The germline V gene has CDR1 NSHNY and CDR2 SYGAGN.

This clone was seen many times. Gene names follow the mouse nomenclature. The CDR3 spells CASSSWDSYAEQFF. The CDR3 DNA, read in part, is TGTGCCAGCAGCTCTTGGGACAGCTATGCT. This chain uses TRBV4 with TRBJ2-1, with 7 nucleotides matching TRBD1. The read ends 4 residues early relative to the CDR3; the germline J gene fills the gap. The V and J ends lost 4 bases and 3 bases, in that order; junction bases with no gene match: 3. This CDR3 comprises 14 residues. From germline, CDR1 is LGHDT and CDR2 YNNKQL (reference sequence).

This clone was detected many times. Mouse names are used for the genes. Read data end 4 residues before the CDR3 end; the end is taken from the germline J gene. The sample holds other DNA sequences that translate to the same CDR3. The chain carries TRBV19 and TRBJ1-2; 9 bases map to TRBD1. Germline V gene sequence: CDR1 FNHDT, CDR2 SITEND (reference sequence). This CDR3 has 14 residues. The trim removed 3 bases at V and 0 bases at J, leaving 0 bases unmatched. CDR3 sequence: CASSRDRANSDYTF. The covered CDR3 bases are TGTGCCAGCAGTAGGGACAGGGCAAACTCC.

This clone appeared a few times. A far bigger clonotype differs at one base, so this is likely a read error. Germline and genes: mouse. The read falls 4 residues short of the CDR3 end, and the missing part is taken from the germline J gene. The same CDR3 arises from other DNA sequences in this sample as well. This rearrangement joins TRBV17 to TRBJ2-7, with 10 bases that match TRBD2. Looked up from germline, CDR1 is MNHDT and CDR2 is YYDKIL. This CDR3 region has 14 residues. CDR3 DNA (partial): TGTGCCAGCAGTAGAAACTGGGGGGGCTAT. As protein: CASSRNWGGY. The whole CDR3 sequence reads CASSRNWGGYEQYF. Looking up the rest from reference TRBV17 and TRBJ2-7 gives the full variable domain: DTTVKQNPRYKLARVGKPVNLICSQTMNHDTMYWYQKKPNQAPKLLLFYYDKILNREADTFEKFQSSRPNNSFCSLYIGSAGLEYSAMYLCASSRNWGGYEQYFGPGTRLTVL.

This clone was recorded a few times. Compared with germline, one end of the junction differs, possibly owing to a read error. Gene names and germline refer to mouse. The read is 4 residues too short to cover the CDR3 end, so that end is filled in from the germline J gene. The rearrangement links TRBV29 to TRBJ2-5; 8 positions agree with TRBD2. The CDR3 spans 14 residues. The germline CDR1 and CDR2 sequences are MSHET and SYDVDS. The CDR3 bases that were read are TGTGCCAGCAGTATTTGGGGGGGCCAAGAC. Translated, it gives CASSIWGGQD. The CDR3 in its entirety is CASSIWGGQDTQYF.

This clone appeared many times. Gene labels here are mouse ones. Read sequence stops 4 residues before the CDR3 end, and the germline J gene provides the missing end. The chain recombines TRBV29 with TRBJ1-1; a possible D gene is TRBD1 (6 bases). CDR1 is MSHET, CDR2 SYDVDS, per germline. The CDR3 consists of 12 residues. V lost 5 bases, J lost 4 bases, and 8 bases lay in between. This CDR3 is CASSTGFTEVFF. CDR3 bases read: TGTGCTAGCAGTACAGGGTTCACA. The entire variable domain, with the rest obtained from reference TRBV29 and TRBJ1-1, is as follows: DMKVTQMPRYLIKRMGENVLLECGQDMSHETMYWYRQDPGLGLQLIYISYDVDSNSEGDIPKGYRVSRKKREHFSLILDSAKTNQTSVYFCASSTGFTEVFFGKGTRLTVV.

This clone was seen repeatedly, ten times or more. Gene names follow the mouse nomenclature. The missing CDR3 end, 4 residues past where the read stops, is filled in from the germline J gene. The V and J genes are TRBV13-1 and TRBJ2-7; TRBD2 matches at 11 bases. The CDR3 runs to 16 residues. The ends lost 5 bases at V and 1 base at J; junction bases unmatched: 8. Germline CDR1 NSHNY, CDR2 SYGAGN. CDR3: CASSPTGTGGSYEQYF. The covered CDR3 bases are TGTGCCAGCAGCCCCACCGGGACTGGGGGTTCCTAT.

At least ten counts were recorded for this clone. Mouse gene names apply. The read terminates 4 residues before the CDR3 end, so the remaining end is supplied by the germline J gene. This chain links TRBV13-2 with TRBJ2-3, with 8 bases aligning to TRBD2. The CDR3 spans 16 residues. The V segment lost 1 base and the J segment 0 bases; nucleotides outside the gene matches: 4. Germline CDR1 and CDR2: NNHNN and SYGAGS (reference sequence). The CDR3 sequence: CASGDFGGGSAETLYF. The DNA read from the CDR3 is TGTGCCAGCGGTGATTTTGGGGGGGGTAGTGCAGAA.

This clone was counted many times. The germline and genes are mouse ones. The observed sequence ends 4 residues before the CDR3 terminus, with the missing tail filled in from the germline J gene. J is TRBJ1-1 and V is TRBV19; 7 bases are shared with TRBD1. V lost 9 bases and J lost 0; bases outside the gene matches: 11. Germline CDR1 and CDR2: FNHDT and SITEND (reference sequence). The CDR3 consists of 15 residues. CDR3 region: CANTYRGRTNTEVFF. CDR3 bases read: TGTGCCAACACCTACAGGGGCCGGACAAACACA.